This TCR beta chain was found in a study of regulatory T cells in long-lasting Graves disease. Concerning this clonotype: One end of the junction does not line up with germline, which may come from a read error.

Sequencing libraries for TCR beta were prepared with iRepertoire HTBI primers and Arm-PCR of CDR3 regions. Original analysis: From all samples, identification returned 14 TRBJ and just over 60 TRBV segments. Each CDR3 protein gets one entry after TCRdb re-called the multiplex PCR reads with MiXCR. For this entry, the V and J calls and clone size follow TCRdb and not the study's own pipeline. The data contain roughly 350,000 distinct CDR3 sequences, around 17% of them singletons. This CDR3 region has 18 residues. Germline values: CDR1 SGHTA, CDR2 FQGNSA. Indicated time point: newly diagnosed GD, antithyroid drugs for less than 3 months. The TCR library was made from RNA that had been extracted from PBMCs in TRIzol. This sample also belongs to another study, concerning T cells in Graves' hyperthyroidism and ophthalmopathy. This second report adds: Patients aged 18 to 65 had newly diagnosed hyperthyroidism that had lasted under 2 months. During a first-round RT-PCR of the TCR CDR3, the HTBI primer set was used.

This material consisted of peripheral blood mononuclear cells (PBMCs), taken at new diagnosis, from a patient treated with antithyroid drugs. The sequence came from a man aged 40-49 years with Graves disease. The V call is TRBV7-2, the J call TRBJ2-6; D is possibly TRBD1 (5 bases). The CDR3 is CASSFSPAGQSGANVPTF. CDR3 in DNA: TGTGCCAGCAGCTTTAGTCCGGCAGGGCAATCTGGGGCCAACGTCCCGACTTTC.